The next 13 T cell receptor beta chains were all read from a single sample in a study of blood T cell repertoires in COVID-19. Measured with immunoSEQ multiplex PCR; TCRdb has only the in-frame clones, and not every one. The sample holds around 100,000 clones, approximately 85% seen once. Sequenced input: peripheral blood. The receptors shown here come from a human donor in a cohort sampled during active COVID-19.

This clone appeared a single time. This chain links TRBV10-2 with TRBJ2-3, with 9 positions matching TRBD2. The CDR3 runs to 14 residues. J gave up 6 bases and V 4 bases, and 5 bases lay outside the gene matches. CDR1 and CDR2 (germline): WSHSY, SAAADI. CDR3 protein: CASSGLAVRDTQYF. The CDR3 DNA follows: TGCGCCAGCAGTGGACTAGCGGTCCGGGATACGCAGTATTTT.

The J gene is TRBJ2-5, the V gene TRBV6-5, with unresolved D. Germline assignment: CDR1 MNHEY and CDR2 SVGAGI. Trimming cost V 7 bases and J 0 bases, with 3 bases left between them. This CDR3 contains 11 residues. The CDR3 here is CASTNQETQYF. DNA for the CDR3: TGTGCCAGCACCAACCAAGAGACCCAGTACTTC.

This clone was recorded only once. V gene TRBV28 combines with J gene TRBJ1-2; D ambiguous. Germline assignment: CDR1 MDHEN and CDR2 SYDVKM. Between the trimmed V and J ends, which lost 2 bases and 7 bases, there was a span of 20 bases. This CDR3 is 16 amino acids long. CDR3 sequence: CASSLLPGTGTGGYTF. The CDR3 DNA is TGTGCCAGCAGTTTACTACCGGGCACGGGAACGGGTGGCTACACCTTC.

The V and J genes are TRBV18 and TRBJ2-1; D possibly corresponds to TRBD1 (5 bases). Germline V CDR1 and CDR2: KGHSH, LQKENI. The CDR3 is made up of 14 amino acids. V lost 6 bases to trimming and J lost 2 bases, with 11 bases between them. The CDR3 region has the DNA TGTGCCAGCTCGACGGCACAGGCCTACAATGAGCAGTTCTTC. This sequence encodes CASSTAQAYNEQFF.

This chain connects TRBV7-9 to TRBJ2-2; D gene unclear. This CDR3 contains 13 residues. V was shortened by 0 bases and J by 4 bases, with 3 bases between the two germline ends. The germline V gene has CDR1 SEHNR and CDR2 FQNEAQ (reference sequence). The CDR3 nucleotides read TGTGCCAGCAGCTTAGCTATCACCGGGGAGCTGTTTTTT. Its translation: CASSLAITGELFF. Filled out from reference TRBV7-9 and TRBJ2-2, the complete variable domain reads DTGVSQNPRHKITKRGQNVTFRCDPISEHNRLYWYRQTLGQGPEFLTYFQNEAQLEKSRLLSDRFSAERPKGSFSTLEIQRTEQGDSAMYLCASSLAITGELFFGEGSRLTVL.

The chain links TRBV2 to TRBJ2-7, with D hard to call. CDR3 length equals 12 residues. With 5 bases removed from V and 3 bases from J, the gap between germline ends came to 8 bases. Germline CDR1 SNHLY, CDR2 FYNNEI. In DNA, the CDR3 is TGTGCCAGCAGTAAAGAGAGCTACGAGCAGTACTTC. Residues: CASSKESYEQYF.

The genes are TRBV24-1 and TRBJ1-2; 9 nucleotides agree with TRBD1. Germline V CDR1 and CDR2: KGHDR, SFDVKD. The CDR3 spans 13 residues. Germline trimming cut 2 bases from V and 8 bases from J; bases unmatched to any gene: 2. CDR3 bases: TGTGCCACCAGTGATTGGGGACAGGGCGGCTACACCTTC. Protein product: CATSDWGQGGYTF.

The J gene is TRBJ1-5, the V gene TRBV7-2; tentative D call: TRBD1 (5 bases). V shed 5 bases and J shed 0 bases, with 11 bases lying between them. CDR1 is SGHTA and CDR2 is FQGNSA in the germline V gene. This CDR3 is 15 amino acids long. The CDR3 region has the DNA TGTGCCAGCAGCCCGGGGGGTTATAGCAATCAGCCCCAGCATTTT. Protein: CASSPGGYSNQPQHF. Looking up the rest from reference TRBV7-2 and TRBJ1-5 gives the full variable domain: GAGVSQSPSNKVTEKGKDVELRCDPISGHTALYWYRQSLGQGLEFLIYFQGNSAPDKSGLPSDRFSAERTGGSVSTLTIQRTQQEDSAVYLCASSPGGYSNQPQHFGDGTRLSIL.

The chain combines TRBV5-6 with TRBJ2-7; a weak D match, TRBD2 (6 bases). The CDR3 is made up of 16 amino acids. Trimming pared 4 bases from V and 2 bases from J, leaving 19 bases between. In germline, CDR1 is SGHDT, CDR2 YYEEEE. Written as DNA, the CDR3 is TGTGCCAGCAGCCAAAACCTAGGGAGGAGGGCCTACGAGCAGTACTTC. Amino acid sequence: CASSQNLGRRAYEQYF.

The chain carries TRBV12-3 or TRBV12-4 and TRBJ2-2; D perhaps matches TRBD2 (6 bases). This CDR3 contains 13 residues. Between the trimmed V and J ends, which lost 3 bases and 14 bases, there was a span of 16 bases. In nucleotides, the CDR3 is TGTGCCAGCAGTTTCCTCCAACGACTAGGCCTGTTTTTT. Translation gives CASSFLQRLGLFF.

This chain uses TRBV4-2 with TRBJ2-7; a possible D gene is TRBD2 (6 bases). V was pared by 4 bases and J by 6 bases, with 16 bases between. Germline values: CDR1 LGHNA, CDR2 YNFKEQ. This CDR3 is 14 amino acids long. CDR3 DNA sequence: TGTGCCAGCAGCCCGCGGGACTTTTTCGTCGAGCAGTACTTC. Translating gives CASSPRDFFVEQYF.

J is TRBJ2-1 and V is TRBV25-1; TRBD2 matches at 9 bases. The CDR3 has 14 amino acids. The V gene end was trimmed by 0 bases and the J gene end by 12 bases; junction bases not matched to a gene: 6. The germline V gene encodes CDR1 MGHDK and CDR2 SYGVNS. The CDR3 nucleotides are TGTGCCAGCAGTGAATACGGCGGGGGGGCTGGGCAGTTCTTC. This sequence encodes CASSEYGGGAGQFF.

The gene calls are TRBV5-4 and TRBJ2-7; D is possibly TRBD1 (6 bases). The CDR3 runs 14 residues. Germline V gives CDR1 SGHNT, CDR2 YYREEE (reference sequence). Trimming shortened V by 5 bases and J by 2 bases, and 14 bases separated the two germline ends. The CDR3 region is CASRQNRDPYEQYF. For the CDR3, the DNA is TGTGCCAGCAGACAAAACAGGGACCCCTACGAGCAGTACTTC. The full variable domain, rest sourced from reference TRBV5-4 and TRBJ2-7, is ETGVTQSPTHLIKTRGQQVTLRCSSQSGHNTVSWYQQALGQGPQFIFQYYREEENGRGNFPPRFSGLQFPNYSSELNVNALELDDSALYLCASRQNRDPYEQYFGPGTRLTVT.